These 18 T cell receptor beta chains originate from one sample sequenced in a study of blood T cell repertoires in COVID-19 (dated by TCRdb to the early 2020s). Library preparation employed the immunoSEQ multiplex PCR assay. Held by TCRdb, this immuneACCESS table contains in-frame sequences only and omits some clones. Under half of the omission traces to an unresolved V gene where checked; the cause of the rest is unknown. In all, the sample holds roughly 120,000 clones, and around 90% of those were seen once. The ten most abundant clones make up 7.7% of the sample. Sample: peripheral blood. These receptors all stem from a human donor in a cohort sampled during active COVID-19.

This clone appeared once. The J gene is TRBJ1-2, the V gene TRBV29-1, with D possibly being TRBD1 (5 bases). CDR3 length equals 15 residues. The V gene lost 6 bases and the J gene lost 0 bases, with 17 bases spanning the gap. Germline V gives CDR1 SQVTM, CDR2 ANQGSEA. The CDR3 region is CSVTVLSAANYGYTF. The CDR3 DNA reads as TGCAGCGTGACAGTTCTTTCGGCGGCTAACTATGGCTACACCTTC.

This clone has just one count. The sample carries other DNA sequences with the same CDR3. The rearrangement links TRBV10-1 to TRBJ2-7; D is perhaps TRBD1 (6 bases). CDR1 is WNHNN and CDR2 is SYGVQD in the germline V gene (reference sequence). This CDR3 comprises 12 residues. Trimming shortened V by 8 bases and J by 0 bases, and 8 bases separated the two germline ends. CDR3 DNA sequence: TGCGCCAGCGGGACAAGCTCCTACGAGCAGTACTTC. It translates to CASGTSSYEQYF.

The rearrangement joins TRBV25-1 to TRBJ2-2, with 11 bases lining up with TRBD2. Looked up from germline, CDR1 is MGHDK and CDR2 is SYGVNS. The CDR3 has 18 amino acids. The J segment lost 6 bases and the V segment lost 2 bases, leaving 11 bases of the junction unmatched. CDR3 sequence (DNA): TGTGCCAGCAGTGAAACTAGGCTAGCGGGAGGTAACGCCGGGGAGCTGTTTTTT. Protein sequence: CASSETRLAGGNAGELFF.

The chain employs TRBV5-6 and TRBJ1-3; D is unresolved. The CDR3 sequence is 17 residues long. Germline V gene lookup returns CDR1 SGHDT and CDR2 YYEEEE. V lost 3 bases and J 0 bases, leaving 16 bases between the germline ends. The CDR3, as DNA: TGTGCCAGCAGCTCCATGACGACTGAAGACTCTGGAAACACCATATATTTT. It encodes CASSSMTTEDSGNTIYF.

The rearrangement links TRBV25-1 to TRBJ2-2; 7 nucleotides agree with TRBD1. This CDR3 contains 14 residues. CDR1 is MGHDK and CDR2 is SYGVNS in the germline V gene. J gave up 7 bases and V 3 bases, and 5 bases lay outside the gene matches. In nucleotides, the CDR3 is TGTGCCAGCAGTGATGACAGGGTTGTCGGGGAGCTGTTTTTT. It encodes CASSDDRVVGELFF.

The count of this clone is one. The V and J genes are TRBV29-1 and TRBJ2-2; TRBD1 matches at 7 bases. CDR3 length: 14 residues. CDR1 and CDR2 from the germline V gene are SQVTM and ANQGSEA. Losses at the gene ends were 6 bases for V and 3 bases for J; bases not matched to a gene: 7. The CDR3 nucleotides read TGCAGCGTCGCTCGGGACAGTTACACCGGGGAGCTGTTTTTT. Residues: CSVARDSYTGELFF.

The chain couples TRBV19 to TRBJ1-2; 8 nucleotides line up with TRBD1. V gave up 6 bases and J gave up 7 bases; unmatched junction bases: 13. Germline V lookup: CDR1 LNHDA, CDR2 SQIVND (reference sequence). The CDR3 sequence is 15 residues long. In nucleotides, the CDR3 is TGTGCCAGTAGGCTCCCCTCGGGACAGGCCGGTGGCTACACCTTC. It encodes CASRLPSGQAGGYTF.

The rearrangement links TRBV14 to TRBJ1-3; D not certain. V was trimmed by 0 bases and J by 4 bases, leaving 4 bases between them. CDR3 size: 13 residues. Looked up from germline, CDR1 is SGHDN and CDR2 is FVKESK. This CDR3 reads CASSQDRGNTIYF. The CDR3 nucleotides are TGTGCCAGCAGCCAAGATCGGGGAAACACCATATATTTT.

The chain links TRBV7-8 to TRBJ2-7; TRBD2 aligns across 10 bases. Germline-derived CDR1 and CDR2 are SGHVS and FQNEAQ. The V and J ends lost 5 bases and 7 bases, in that order; junction bases with no gene match: 11. The CDR3 is 15 amino acids. This CDR3 reads CASSILAGVSGEQYF. The CDR3 bases are TGTGCCAGCAGCATCCTAGCGGGAGTGAGTGGGGAGCAGTACTTC.

The chain employs TRBV4-1 and TRBJ1-5; D is perhaps TRBD1 (6 bases). Looked up from germline, CDR1 is MGHRA and CDR2 is YSYEKL. The CDR3 covers 13 residues. V lost 4 bases to trimming and J lost 7 bases, with 11 bases between them. The CDR3: CASSPQGWQPQHF. Written as DNA, the CDR3 is TGCGCCAGCAGCCCACAGGGTTGGCAGCCCCAGCATTTT.

In its sample, this clone was seen once. The V call is TRBV7-8, the J call TRBJ2-1; TRBD2 aligns across 12 bases. From germline, CDR1 is SGHVS and CDR2 FQNEAQ. V was clipped by 5 bases and J by 8 bases; unmatched bases: 10. The CDR3 spans 16 residues. The CDR3 spells CASSPTSGGPGDEQFF. The CDR3 DNA follows: TGTGCCAGCAGCCCGACTAGCGGGGGCCCCGGGGATGAGCAGTTCTTC.

V and J are TRBV19 and TRBJ2-5; tentative D call: TRBD2 (6 bases). Germline assignment: CDR1 LNHDA and CDR2 SQIVND (reference sequence). V lost 4 bases to trimming and J lost 0 bases, with 21 bases between them. CDR3 length: 18 amino acids. In DNA form, the CDR3 reads TGTGCCAGTAGTACAAGTAGCGGTAGACCTTTGTACCAAGAGACCCAGTACTTC. Translating gives CASSTSSGRPLYQETQYF. Complete variable domain (other parts from reference TRBV19 and TRBJ2-5): DGGITQSPKYLFRKEGQNVTLSCEQNLNHDAMYWYRQDPGQGLRLIYYSQIVNDFQKGDIAEGYSVSREKKESFPLTVTSAQKNPTAFYLCASSTSSGRPLYQETQYFGPGTRLLVL.

This clone appeared once. The V gene is TRBV18, the J gene TRBJ2-5; 11 bases map to TRBD2. V gave up 1 base and J gave up 1 base; unmatched junction bases: 8. This CDR3 has 18 residues. CDR1 and CDR2 from the germline V gene are KGHSH and LQKENI. The CDR3 DNA reads TGTGCCAGCTCACCACTAGCGGGGGGGCCAGCGGGCCAAGAGACCCAGTACTTC. Its protein is CASSPLAGGPAGQETQYF.

This clone was seen a single time. V and J are TRBV2 and TRBJ2-1, with D hard to call. The germline CDR1 and CDR2 sequences are SNHLY and FYNNEI. The CDR3 has 12 amino acids. V lost 7 bases, J lost 4 bases, and 8 bases lay in between. The CDR3: CASIRLYNEQFF. CDR3 in DNA: TGTGCCAGCATTCGACTTTACAATGAGCAGTTCTTC.

This rearrangement joins TRBV15 to TRBJ2-7; D may be TRBD1 (6 bases). Germline CDR1 is LNHNV and CDR2 is YYDKDF (reference sequence). The length of the CDR3 is 14 residues. V gave up 11 bases and J gave up 0 bases, with 17 bases separating them. This chain's CDR3 is CAVDTGPFSYEQYF. CDR3 sequence (DNA): TGTGCCGTCGACACAGGGCCGTTCTCCTACGAGCAGTACTTC. Filled out from reference TRBV15 and TRBJ2-7, the complete variable domain reads DAMVIQNPRYQVTQFGKPVTLSCSQTLNHNVMYWYQQKSSQAPKLLFHYYDKDFNNEADTPDNFQSRRPNTSFCFLDIRSPGLGDTAMYLCAVDTGPFSYEQYFGPGTRLTVT.

The rearrangement joins TRBV24-1 to TRBJ1-1, with D tentatively TRBD1 (5 bases). Trimming pared 3 bases from V and 5 bases from J, leaving 21 bases between. The germline CDR1 and CDR2 sequences are KGHDR and SFDVKD. This CDR3 has 17 residues. CDR3 region: CATSDPPLTYKGTEAFF. The CDR3 region has the DNA TGTGCCACCAGTGATCCACCACTGACTTACAAGGGGACTGAAGCTTTCTTT.

The V and J genes are TRBV4-1 and TRBJ1-5; no reliable D call. CDR1 is MGHRA and CDR2 is YSYEKL in the germline V gene. The V end lost 0 bases, the J end lost 3 bases, and 12 bases lay between the germline ends. The CDR3 sequence is 16 residues long. The CDR3 region has the DNA TGCGCCAGCAGCCAAGATCTGGCCAGGCCCAATCAGCCCCAGCATTTT. It specifies CASSQDLARPNQPQHF.

The J gene is TRBJ2-7, the V gene TRBV13; TRBD1 is a possible D gene (7 bases). Trimming cost V 5 bases and J 3 bases, with 23 bases left between them. The CDR3 contains 17 residues. From germline, CDR1 is PRHDT and CDR2 FYEKMQ (reference sequence). The CDR3 DNA sequence: TGTGCCAGCAGCCCAGGGGGGCCTAACAGGGGCTACTACGAGCAGTACTTC. Translated, it gives CASSPGGPNRGYYEQYF.